This passage covers 11 T cell receptor beta chains from one sample sequenced in a study of T cell clonality in common variable immunodeficiency. The assay was immunoSEQ multiplex PCR, and TCRdb's table has in-frame clones only and misses some. The sample presents approximately 37,000 clones, none singletons. Sequenced: peripheral blood mononuclear cells. These receptors were taken from a person aged 18-70 years in good health.

This clone came up a few times. The CDR3 end is not reached by the read, which stops 3 residues before it; the germline J gene fills it in. The chain joins TRBV19 to TRBJ1-6, with D maybe TRBD1 (6 bases). V was clipped by 6 bases and J by 6 bases, with 12 bases between them. Germline CDR1 reads LNHDA; CDR2 reads SQIVND (reference sequence). The CDR3 contains 14 residues. CDR3 DNA, as far as it was read: TGTGCCAGTAGAACCGGGACACCTAATTCACCC. Residues: CASRTGTPNSP. The full CDR3 is CASRTGTPNSPLHF. Full variable domain (rest looked up from reference TRBV19 and TRBJ1-6): DGGITQSPKYLFRKEGQNVTLSCEQNLNHDAMYWYRQDPGQGLRLIYYSQIVNDFQKGDIAEGYSVSREKKESFPLTVTSAQKNPTAFYLCASRTGTPNSPLHFGNGTRLTVT.

This clone was found many times. Sequencing ends 3 residues short of the CDR3 end; the germline J gene provides the rest. The chain is built from TRBV5-5 and TRBJ2-2; D is undetermined. There are 15 residues in the CDR3. From germline, CDR1 is SGHKS and CDR2 YYEKEE (reference sequence). CDR3 DNA (partial): TGTGCCAGCAGCTATACTGATTTAGTTAATGAAAAG. This gives the protein CASSYTDLVNEK. Given in full, the CDR3 is CASSYTDLVNEKLFF.

Many counts were recorded for this clone. Partial CDR3 DNA: TGTGCCAGCAGCTCCCAGGGTAGCGGGGAAGCGGATACG. Encoded protein: CASSSQGSGEADT. The entire CDR3 protein is CASSSQGSGEADTQYF. V usage is TRBV5-4 and J usage is TRBJ2-3, with 8 nucleotides matching TRBD2. Sequencing ends 3 residues short of the CDR3 end; the germline J gene provides the rest. V was pared by 3 bases and J by 6 bases, with 12 bases of the junction left unmatched. This CDR3 is 16 amino acids long. Germline V gene sequence: CDR1 SGHNT, CDR2 YYREEE (reference sequence).

This clone was detected ten times or more. The CDR3 end lies 3 residues beyond the end of the read and is filled in from the germline J gene. This rearrangement joins TRBV20-1 to TRBJ2-3; 7 bases map to TRBD1. CDR3 length: 17 residues. J lost 2 bases, V lost 3 bases, and 14 bases had no gene match. Per the germline V gene, CDR1 is DFQATT and CDR2 is SNEGSKA (reference sequence). The CDR3 loop reads CSARLQPGQAITDTQYF. The sequenced part of the CDR3 DNA is TGCAGTGCTAGGCTCCAGCCCGGACAGGCAATCACAGATACG.

This clone was observed many times. The CDR3 end falls 3 residues outside the read, so it is completed with the germline J gene. The chain joins TRBV20-1 to TRBJ2-1; 12 nucleotides align to TRBD1. Looked up from germline, CDR1 is DFQATT and CDR2 is SNEGSKA (reference sequence). The length of the CDR3 is 12 residues. The CDR3 sequence: CGWGQGADEQFF. The covered CDR3 bases are TGCGGATGGGGACAGGGGGCCGATGAG.

This clone came up many times. The read ends 3 residues early relative to the CDR3; the germline J gene fills the gap. The chain joins TRBV20-1 to TRBJ1-2; 8 bases are shared with TRBD1. Germline V lookup: CDR1 DFQATT, CDR2 SNEGSKA (reference sequence). This CDR3 contains 16 residues. V gave up 5 bases and J gave up 0 bases; unmatched junction bases: 11. Partial CDR3 DNA: TGCAGTGCTTGGGACAGGAGAATCCTAGCTAACTATGGC. Protein product: CSAWDRRILANYG. The entire CDR3 is CSAWDRRILANYGYTF.

Only a few counts were recorded for this clone. The CDR3 protein is CASSLRREFEETQYF. The CDR3 DNA, read in part, is TGTGCCAGCAGCCTAAGGCGGGAATTTGAAGAGACG. The chain carries TRBV11-2 and TRBJ2-3, with a possible D match to TRBD2 (6 bases). Read data end 3 residues before the CDR3 end; the end is taken from the germline J gene. CDR3 length: 15 residues. The germline CDR1 and CDR2 sequences are SGHAT and FQNNGV.

This clone was seen many times. The read finishes 3 residues shy of the CDR3 end, and the germline J gene is used to complete it. The chain couples TRBV6-1 to TRBJ2-5; TRBD2 agrees at 7 bases. The junction had 3 bases not matched to a gene; V was cut back by 4 bases and J by 4 bases. CDR3 length: 13 amino acids. Germline loops: CDR1 MNHNS, CDR2 SASEGT. The CDR3 region is CASSVAGVETQYF. The part of the CDR3 DNA that was read is TGTGCCAGCAGTGTTGCGGGGGTAGAGACC.

This clone was seen repeatedly, ten times or more. The read falls 3 residues short of the CDR3 end, and the missing part is taken from the germline J gene. This chain uses TRBV20-1 with TRBJ2-2; 10 bases are a match to TRBD2. CDR3 size: 17 residues. The ends lost 0 bases at V and 0 bases at J; junction bases unmatched: 4. CDR1 is DFQATT, CDR2 SNEGSKA, per germline (reference sequence). CDR3 sequence: CSARDISGRSNTGELFF. The sequenced CDR3 bases are TGCAGTGCTAGAGATATTAGCGGGAGGTCGAACACCGGGGAG.

This clone was found a few times. This CDR3 reads CASSPSGGGQYF. Incomplete CDR3 DNA: TGTGCCAGCAGCCCATCAGGGGGCGGT. J is TRBJ2-4 and V is TRBV7-9; 8 bases map to TRBD1. Sequencing ends 3 residues short of the CDR3 end; the germline J gene provides the rest. Germline-derived CDR1 and CDR2 are SEHNR and FQNEAQ (reference sequence). The CDR3 runs 12 residues.

There are many counts of this clone. The read terminates 3 residues before the CDR3 end, so the remaining end is supplied by the germline J gene. This rearrangement joins TRBV12-5 to TRBJ1-2; TRBD1 might be the D (6 bases). CDR1 and CDR2 (germline): LGHNT, FRNRAP. The CDR3 has 20 amino acids. CDR3 in amino acids: CASGLPPIQRGKGSYNDYTF. The CDR3 bases that were read are TGTGCTAGTGGTTTGCCACCCATTCAGAGGGGGAAAGGGTCCTACAATGAC.